This T cell receptor (beta chain) was identified in a study of PD-L1 blockade in urothelial cancer. Overall study context: Male patients with bladder-origin urothelial cancer numbered about 90% of the roughly 30. Across blood samples, T cells had a median count of about 140,000. Patients had received 0 to 3 prior chemotherapy regimens.

Overall study results and limits: Pretreatment blood TCR clonality under the median forecast improved survival.

As regards this clone: Its antigen remains unknown.

Sequenced by immunoSEQ multiplex PCR; TCRdb stores in-frame clones only, minus some. The sample lists tens of thousands of clones, 80% to 85% occurring once. Time point meaning: pretreatment peripheral blood. CDR1 and CDR2 from the germline V gene are MRHNA and SNTAGT. The CDR3 extends over 15 amino acids. V was clipped by 3 bases and J by 0 bases, with 9 bases between them. The chain has TRBV6-4 and TRBJ2-1; D unresolved. The sample was PBMCs, taken around atezolizumab (anti-PD-L1) treatment. The sequence came from a woman in her 70s with urothelial cancer. The CDR3: CASSEELSSYNEQFF. The CDR3 DNA sequence: TGTGCCAGCAGTGAAGAATTGAGCTCCTACAATGAGCAGTTCTTC.